The following is a T cell receptor (beta chain) sequence with its context. The target antigen is unknown. As for treatment: approximately nine-day PBMC culture with coronavirus spike peptide pools or control peptides (ViraFEST assay). The unexposed donor gave CD4+ T cells before the COVID-19 pandemic (2011-2018). With peptide pools, ViraFEST first expanded antigen-specific T cells and afterwards sequenced their TCRs. This sample is part of a study of vaccination and CD4 T cells after COVID-19. The CDR3 length is 14 residues. Germline V gene data show CDR1 as LNHDA and CDR2 as SQIVND (reference sequence). Trimming stripped 3 bases from V and 6 bases from J, with 14 bases between. An Oncomine TCR Beta short-read assay was used to sequence the DNA from cultured CD4+ T cells. TCRdb fed the PCR reads into MiXCR, producing one record per CDR3 protein. This table has about 1,100 distinct CDR3 sequences, approximately 31% appearing once.

The clonotype comes from a human donor in good health. The J gene is TRBJ1-1, the V gene TRBV19, with a possible D match to TRBD1 (5 bases). Sequencing was performed on CD4+ T cells from blood, cultured in vitro. The CDR3 DNA sequence: TGTGCCAGTAGTATGGGGACGGATCCCTCTGAAGCTTTCTTT. Residues: CASSMGTDPSEAFF.